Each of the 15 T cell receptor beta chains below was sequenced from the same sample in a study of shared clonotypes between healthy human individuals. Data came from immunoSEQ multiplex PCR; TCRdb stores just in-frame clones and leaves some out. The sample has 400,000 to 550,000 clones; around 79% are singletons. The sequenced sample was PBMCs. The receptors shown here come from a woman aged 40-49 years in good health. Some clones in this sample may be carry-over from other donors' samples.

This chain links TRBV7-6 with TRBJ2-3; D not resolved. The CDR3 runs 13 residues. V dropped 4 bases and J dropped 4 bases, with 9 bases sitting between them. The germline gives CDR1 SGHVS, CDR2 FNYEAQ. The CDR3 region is CASSYSGADTQYF. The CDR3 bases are TGTGCCAGCAGCTATTCTGGGGCAGATACGCAGTATTTT.

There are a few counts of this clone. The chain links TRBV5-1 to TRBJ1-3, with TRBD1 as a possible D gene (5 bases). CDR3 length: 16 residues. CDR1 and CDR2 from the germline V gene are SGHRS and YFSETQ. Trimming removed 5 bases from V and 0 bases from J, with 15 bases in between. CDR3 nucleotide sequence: TGCGCCAGCAGACCGAGGCAGGGAACCTCTGGAAACACCATATATTTT. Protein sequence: CASRPRQGTSGNTIYF.

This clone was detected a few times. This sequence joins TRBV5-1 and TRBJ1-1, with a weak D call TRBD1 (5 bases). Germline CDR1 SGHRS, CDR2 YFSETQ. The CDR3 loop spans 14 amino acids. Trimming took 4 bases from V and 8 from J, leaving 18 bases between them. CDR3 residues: CASSGVPTASEAFF. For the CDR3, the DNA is TGCGCCAGCAGCGGCGTCCCGACAGCTTCCGAAGCTTTCTTT.

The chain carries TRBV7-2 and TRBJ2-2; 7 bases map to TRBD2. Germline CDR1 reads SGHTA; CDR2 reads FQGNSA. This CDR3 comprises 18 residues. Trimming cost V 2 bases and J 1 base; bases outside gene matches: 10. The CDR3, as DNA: TGTGCCAGCAGCTTAAATCCTTCAGCGGGGATGAACACCGGGGAGCTGTTTTTT. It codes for CASSLNPSAGMNTGELFF.

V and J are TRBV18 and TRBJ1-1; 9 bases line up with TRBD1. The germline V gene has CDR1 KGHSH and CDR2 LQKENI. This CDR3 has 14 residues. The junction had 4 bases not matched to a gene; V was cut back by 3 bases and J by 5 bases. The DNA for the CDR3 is TGTGCCAGCTCACCCGGGACAGGGAGAACTGAAGCTTTCTTT. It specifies CASSPGTGRTEAFF.

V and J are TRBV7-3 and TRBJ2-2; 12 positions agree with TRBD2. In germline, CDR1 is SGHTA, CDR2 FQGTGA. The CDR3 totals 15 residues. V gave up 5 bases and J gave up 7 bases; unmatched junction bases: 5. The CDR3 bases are TGTGCCAGCAGCCCTAGCGGGAGGGGGAGCGGGGAGCTGTTTTTT. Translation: CASSPSGRGSGELFF.

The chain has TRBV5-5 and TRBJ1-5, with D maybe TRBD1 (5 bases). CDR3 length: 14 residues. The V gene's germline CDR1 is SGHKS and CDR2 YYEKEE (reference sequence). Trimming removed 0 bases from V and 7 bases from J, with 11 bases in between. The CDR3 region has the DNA TGTGCCAGCAGCTTGGGGGCAGGGAGCCAGCCCCAGCATTTT. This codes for CASSLGAGSQPQHF.

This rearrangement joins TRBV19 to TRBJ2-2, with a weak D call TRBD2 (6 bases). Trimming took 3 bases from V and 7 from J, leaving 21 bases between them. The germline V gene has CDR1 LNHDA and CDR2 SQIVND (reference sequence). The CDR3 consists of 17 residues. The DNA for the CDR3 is TGTGCCAGTAGTATGCGCATGGGGTGGGACTCGTTCGGGGAGCTGTTTTTT. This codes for CASSMRMGWDSFGELFF.

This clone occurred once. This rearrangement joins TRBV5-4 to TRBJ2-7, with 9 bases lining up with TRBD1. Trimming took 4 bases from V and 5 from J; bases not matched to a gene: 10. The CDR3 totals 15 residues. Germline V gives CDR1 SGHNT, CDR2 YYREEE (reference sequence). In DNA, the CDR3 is TGTGCCAGCAGCACCCGCGGGACAGGGTACGACGAGCAGTACTTC. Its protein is CASSTRGTGYDEQYF. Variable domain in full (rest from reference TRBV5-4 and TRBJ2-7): ETGVTQSPTHLIKTRGQQVTLRCSSQSGHNTVSWYQQALGQGPQFIFQYYREEENGRGNFPPRFSGLQFPNYSSELNVNALELDDSALYLCASSTRGTGYDEQYFGPGTRLTVT.

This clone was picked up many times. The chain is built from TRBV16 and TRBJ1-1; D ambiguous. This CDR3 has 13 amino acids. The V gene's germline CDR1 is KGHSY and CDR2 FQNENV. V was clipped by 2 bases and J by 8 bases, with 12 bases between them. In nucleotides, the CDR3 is TGTGCCAGCAGCCAACGATTTAGCAGGGAAGCTTTCTTT. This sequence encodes CASSQRFSREAFF.

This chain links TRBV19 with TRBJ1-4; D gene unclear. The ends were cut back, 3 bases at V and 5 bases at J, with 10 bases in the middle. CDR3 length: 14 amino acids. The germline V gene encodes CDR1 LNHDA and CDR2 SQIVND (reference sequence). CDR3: CASSISWQNEKLFF. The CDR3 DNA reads TGTGCCAGTAGTATTTCCTGGCAGAATGAAAAACTGTTTTTT.

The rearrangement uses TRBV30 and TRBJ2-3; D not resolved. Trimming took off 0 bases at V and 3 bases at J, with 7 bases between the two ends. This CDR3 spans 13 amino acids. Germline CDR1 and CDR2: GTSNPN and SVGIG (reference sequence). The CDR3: CAWSVIRTDTQYF. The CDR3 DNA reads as TGTGCCTGGAGTGTGATTCGGACAGATACGCAGTATTTT.

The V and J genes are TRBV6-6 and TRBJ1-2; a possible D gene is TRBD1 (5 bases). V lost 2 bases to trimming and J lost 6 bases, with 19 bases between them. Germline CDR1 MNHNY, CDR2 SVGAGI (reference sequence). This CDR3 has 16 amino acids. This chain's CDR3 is CASSYTSPGLQNGYTF. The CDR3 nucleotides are TGTGCCAGCAGTTACACCTCGCCGGGACTCCAAAATGGCTACACCTTC.

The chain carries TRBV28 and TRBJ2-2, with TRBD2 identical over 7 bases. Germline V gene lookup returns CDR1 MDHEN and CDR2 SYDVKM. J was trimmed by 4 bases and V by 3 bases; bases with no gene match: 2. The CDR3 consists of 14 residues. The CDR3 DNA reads TGTGCCAGCAGTTTGCAGCGGGGCACCGGGGAGCTGTTTTTT. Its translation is CASSLQRGTGELFF.

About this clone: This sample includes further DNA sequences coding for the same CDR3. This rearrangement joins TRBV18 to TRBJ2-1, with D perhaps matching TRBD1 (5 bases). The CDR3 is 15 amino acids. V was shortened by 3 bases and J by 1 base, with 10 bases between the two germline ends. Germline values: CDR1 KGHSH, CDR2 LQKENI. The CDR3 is CASSPPGISYNEQFF. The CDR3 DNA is TGTGCCAGCTCACCCCCAGGGATTTCCTACAATGAGCAGTTCTTC.